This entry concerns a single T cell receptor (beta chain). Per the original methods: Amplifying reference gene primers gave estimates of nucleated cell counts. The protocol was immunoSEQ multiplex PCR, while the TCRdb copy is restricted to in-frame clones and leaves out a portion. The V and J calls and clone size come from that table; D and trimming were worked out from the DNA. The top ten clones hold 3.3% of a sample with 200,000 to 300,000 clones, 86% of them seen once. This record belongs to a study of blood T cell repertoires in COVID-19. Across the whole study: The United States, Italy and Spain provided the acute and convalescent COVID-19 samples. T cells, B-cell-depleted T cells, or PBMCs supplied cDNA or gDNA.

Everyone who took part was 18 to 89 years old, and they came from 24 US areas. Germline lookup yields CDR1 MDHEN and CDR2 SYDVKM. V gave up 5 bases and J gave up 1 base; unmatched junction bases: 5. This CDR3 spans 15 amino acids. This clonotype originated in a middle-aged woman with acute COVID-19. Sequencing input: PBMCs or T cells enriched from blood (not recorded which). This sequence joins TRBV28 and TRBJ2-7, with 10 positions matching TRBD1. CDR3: CASSEDRGASYEQYF. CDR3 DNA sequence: TGTGCCAGCAGTGAGGACAGGGGGGCATCCTACGAGCAGTACTTC. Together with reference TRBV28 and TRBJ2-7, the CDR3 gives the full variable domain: DVKVTQSSRYLVKRTGEKVFLECVQDMDHENMFWYRQDPGLGLRLIYFSYDVKMKEKGDIPEGYSVSREKKERFSLILESASTNQTSMYLCASSEDRGASYEQYFGPGTRLTVT.